This TCR beta chain was profiled in a study of Ad26.COV2.S vaccination and SARS-CoV-2 variants (dated by TCRdb to about 2021). About the investigation overall: Donors in the vaccine arm were drawn from COV1001, a multicentre, randomized, double-blind, placebo-controlled phase I-IIa trial testing Ad26.COV2.S in healthy adults. Ad26.COV2.S was given intramuscularly at 5x10^10 or 1x10^11 viral particles, as a single shot or as two shots 56 days apart. TCRbeta repertoire sequencing served as the tool for gauging how specific and how broad the SARS-CoV-2-reactive T cell receptors were following Ad26.COV2.S vaccination. The TCR-sequenced set comprised around 30 samples: approximately 20 Ad26.COV2.S vaccine recipients, 5 placebo recipients and 8 SARS-CoV-2 convalescent individuals. Participants in the trial were split at random into five groups of five each, receiving low-dose or high-dose Ad26.COV2.S once or twice, or else placebo on both occasions. Blinding of investigators to trial group allocation was maintained during experiments and outcome assessment. Summary of the overall study and its limitations: Higher spike-specific TCR breadth was observed in Ad26.COV2.S recipients than in placebo recipients (P = 0.0014). The authors noted that total T cell responses may have been underestimated by the TCR breadth and depth analyses. Vaccine and placebo recipients had similar non-spike TCR breadth, a finding consistent with the vaccine containing only spike. After vaccination, substantial breadth of spike-specific CD8+ and CD4+ T cell responses was reported. The study was not powered to compare responses between vaccine doses or regimens.

This sample's treatment or condition label indicates: some 19 received Ad26.COV2.S at low or high dose, single or two shots; several received placebo; per-sample allocation not given. For vaccine and placebo recipients, the sequenced repertoires came from samples collected on day 63 after the first injection. In Cohort 1b, 25 or so adults aged 18-55 years were enrolled at a single site in Boston, USA, between 29 July and 7 August 2020. Ad26.COV2.S was a replication-incompetent adenovirus type 26 vector that expressed a prefusion-stabilized SARS-CoV-2 spike protein derived from the original Wuhan strain. According to the germline V gene, CDR1 reads LGHNT and CDR2 reads FRNRAP. The CDR3 goes from the cysteine to the phenylalanine over 17 residues. Only CDR3 DNA remains: 51 bases, in frame from the first base. After removal of 3 bases from V and 1 base from J, the junction retains 10 bases not matched to a gene.

The immunoSEQ Assay was the method used to sequence TCRbeta CDR3 regions. After extraction, genomic DNA underwent amplification by bias-controlled multiplex PCR, followed by high-throughput sequencing. Per the original workflow: To quantify the absolute abundance of every unique TCRbeta CDR3 region, sequences were collapsed and filtered. T cell fraction was estimated by normalizing TCRbeta template counts to usable DNA, which was measured by amplifying reference genes present in all nucleated cells. Repertoire TCRs were annotated as SARS-CoV-2-specific by exact matching of V gene, CDR3 amino acid sequence and J gene to a known reactive TCR set. The reference SARS-CoV-2 TCR set was obtained from MIRA and was filtered for enrichment in COVID-19-positive ImmuneCODE repertoires, whereby public or cross-reactive TCRs were removed. Based on the MIRA antigens, annotated TCRs were further analysed at the level of specific ORF or position within ORF. Breadth was defined as the number of annotated unique rearrangements divided by the total number of unique productive rearrangements, and depth was defined as the summed frequency of the annotated unique rearrangements. Two-sided Wilcoxon rank-sum tests were applied when comparing TCR breadth between groups. TCRdb stores this immuneACCESS table with in-frame sequences only. Part of the clones is absent; in the studies checked, under half of the shortfall reflects unresolved V genes, and no reason is known for the rest. That table supplies the V and J calls and clone size; D and trimming were determined from the DNA. In all, the sample holds a few hundred thousand clones, and about nine tenths of those were seen once. Jointly, the top ten make up about 3% of the sample.

About this clone itself: The clone's antigen remains unknown. No base quality values were provided; no much bigger clone lies one nucleotide off.

This chain joins TRBV12-5 to TRBJ2-7, with 9 bases in between that match TRBD1. The sample consisted of peripheral blood, taken in a trial of Ad26.COV2.S vaccine versus placebo. The sequence was obtained from a person between 18 and 59 years old who received the Ad26.COV2.S COVID-19 vaccine or a placebo. In nucleotides, the sequence is TGTGCTAGTGGTTTCCCCCCCGACGGACAGGGGTCCTACGAGCAGTACTTC. It is translated as CASGFPPDGQGSYEQYF.